These 26 T cell receptor beta chains were sequenced from one sample in a study of T-cell reconstitution after alpha-beta-depleted transplantation in children. A library of TCRbeta sequences, prepared with unique molecular identifiers, was generated. Each CDR3 protein is one row after TCRdb ran MiXCR on the PCR reads. The table lists around 60,000 distinct CDR3 sequences, approximately 43% of them singletons. The source material was PBMCs, mostly from graft donor cells, sampled 360 days after TCRalphabeta/CD19-depleted stem cell transplant. The receptors shown here come from a male patient under 18 who had a stem cell transplant for acute lymphoblastic leukemia, so the T cells may come from the graft donor.

The chain has TRBV4-2 and TRBJ2-1, with D perhaps TRBD1 (6 bases). This CDR3 is built from 15 residues. Between the trimmed V and J ends, which lost 0 bases and 5 bases, there was a span of 11 bases. Looked up from germline, CDR1 is LGHNA and CDR2 is YNFKEQ. CDR3 loop: CASSQDMGANNEQFF. As DNA, the CDR3 is TGTGCCAGCAGCCAAGATATGGGGGCCAACAATGAGCAGTTCTTC.

The gene calls are TRBV10-3 and TRBJ2-7; D remains unclear. Germline assignment: CDR1 ENHRY and CDR2 SYGVKD. The V end lost 6 bases, the J end lost 3 bases, and 12 bases lay between the germline ends. The CDR3 extends over 13 amino acids. CDR3 nucleotides: TGTGCCATCAGGACCGGACCTAACTACGAGCAGTACTTC. It specifies CAIRTGPNYEQYF.

J is TRBJ2-3 and V is TRBV5-5; possibly TRBD2 for D (7 bases). Germline V CDR1 and CDR2: SGHKS, YYEKEE (reference sequence). The CDR3 has 15 residues. The V end was cut by 3 bases, the J end by 4 bases, with 15 bases between. The CDR3 sequence is CASSYLGGVPDTQYF. The CDR3 coding sequence is TGTGCCAGCAGCTACCTAGGGGGGGTACCAGATACGCAGTATTTT.

Only a few counts were recorded for this clonotype. This rearrangement joins TRBV12-3 or TRBV12-4 to TRBJ2-3; 9 bases are shared with TRBD2. The CDR3 has 19 residues. The V segment lost 6 bases and the J segment 6 bases; nucleotides outside the gene matches: 22. The CDR3 DNA follows: TGTGCCAGCAGGGGTCGGGACAGCTCGCTAGCGGGAATGGGTGATACGCAGTATTTT. This codes for CASRGRDSSLAGMGDTQYF.

The chain has TRBV7-2 and TRBJ1-4; TRBD1 matches 7 bases. The CDR3 runs 15 residues. V lost 5 bases and J lost 5; bases outside the gene matches: 8. Germline CDR1 reads SGHTA; CDR2 reads FQGNSA. The CDR3 coding sequence is TGTGCCAGCAGCGCAAGGGACAGTTACAATGAAAAACTGTTTTTT. This translates into CASSARDSYNEKLFF.

The gene calls are TRBV7-2 and TRBJ2-2; no clear D. The V gene's germline CDR1 is SGHTA and CDR2 FQGNSA. Trimming took 3 bases from V and 8 from J, leaving 7 bases between them. There are 12 residues in the CDR3. The CDR3 reads CASSFIAGELFF. Here the CDR3 DNA reads TGTGCCAGCAGCTTTATCGCTGGGGAGCTGTTTTTT.

This clonotype was picked up a small number of times. The chain recombines TRBV9 with TRBJ1-2; D uncertain. Trimming took off 0 bases at V and 3 bases at J, with 12 bases between the two ends. The CDR3 runs 15 residues. Germline-derived CDR1 and CDR2 are SGDLS and YYNGEE. The CDR3 is CASSVDQHVDYGYTF. CDR3 DNA sequence: TGTGCCAGCAGCGTAGATCAACATGTCGACTATGGCTACACCTTC. Full variable domain (remainder filled in from reference TRBV9 and TRBJ1-2): DSGVTQTPKHLITATGQRVTLRCSPRSGDLSVYWYQQSLDQGLQFLIQYYNGEERAKGNILERFSAQQFPDLHSELNLSSLELGDSALYFCASSVDQHVDYGYTFGSGTRLTVV.

The chain has TRBV27 and TRBJ1-1; D is perhaps TRBD1 (6 bases). The V gene lost 9 bases and the J gene lost 5 bases, with 13 bases spanning the gap. CDR1 is MNHEY, CDR2 SMNVEV, per germline (reference sequence). The CDR3 is made up of 12 amino acids. The CDR3 DNA reads TGTGCCAGAAGACAGGTTCGGACTGAAGCTTTCTTT. Amino acid sequence: CARRQVRTEAFF.

This clonotype appeared a few times. The chain has TRBV14 and TRBJ1-4; D ambiguous. This CDR3 contains 14 residues. Germline loops: CDR1 SGHDN, CDR2 FVKESK. Trimming shortened V by 3 bases and J by 1 base, and 6 bases separated the two germline ends. CDR3 sequence: CASSHVGTNEKLFF. CDR3 in DNA: TGTGCCAGCAGCCATGTCGGAACTAATGAAAAACTGTTTTTT.

This clonotype has at least ten counts. V gene TRBV20-1 combines with J gene TRBJ2-1; D possibly corresponds to TRBD1 (5 bases). Germline lookup yields CDR1 DFQATT and CDR2 SNEGSKA (reference sequence). The CDR3 has 12 residues. Trimming pared 1 base from V and 8 bases from J, leaving 9 bases between. The CDR3 loop is CSARGRVDEQFF. DNA for the CDR3: TGCAGTGCTAGAGGCAGGGTGGATGAGCAGTTCTTC.

V gene TRBV28 combines with J gene TRBJ2-1, with D uncertain. CDR1 and CDR2 from the germline V gene are MDHEN and SYDVKM. The CDR3 is 14 amino acids. Trimming removed 3 bases at V and 5 bases at J, with 11 bases between. The CDR3, as DNA: TGTGCCAGCAGTTTCATGATATACCACAATGAGCAGTTCTTC. This gives the protein CASSFMIYHNEQFF.

This chain uses TRBV18 with TRBJ2-7; a possible D gene is TRBD2 (5 bases). This CDR3 region has 14 residues. CDR1 and CDR2 from the germline V gene are KGHSH and LQKENI. V lost 5 bases and J lost 7, with 18 bases in between. The CDR3 coding sequence is TGTGCCAGCTCAGCGAGGCAGGAGGCTTATGAGCAGTACTTC. It translates to CASSARQEAYEQYF.

The chain links TRBV11-2 to TRBJ2-3; D not resolved. The CDR3 loop spans 14 amino acids. V was shortened by 5 bases and J by 2 bases, with 11 bases between the two germline ends. Germline V gene sequence: CDR1 SGHAT, CDR2 FQNNGV. The CDR3 coding sequence is TGTGCCAGCAGCCCCCGGTGGGACACAGATACGCAGTATTTT. Its translation: CASSPRWDTDTQYF.

This clonotype was picked up a small number of times. The chain joins TRBV29-1 to TRBJ1-2; TRBD1 is a possible D gene (6 bases). With 7 bases removed from V and 7 bases from J, the gap between germline ends came to 19 bases. The germline gives CDR1 SQVTM, CDR2 ANQGSEA. The CDR3 consists of 13 residues. CDR3 sequence: CSAGGTGRPGYTF. CDR3 sequence (DNA): TGCAGCGCTGGGGGCACGGGACGGCCTGGCTACACCTTC.

There are many counts of this clonotype. The chain joins TRBV12-3 or TRBV12-4 to TRBJ2-2, with D hard to call. The CDR3 length is 13 residues. Trimming cost V 5 bases and J 7 bases, with 11 bases left between them. CDR3 bases: TGTGCCAGCAGTCCAGGCAGGAGCGGGGAGCTGTTTTTT. It specifies CASSPGRSGELFF.

The chain couples TRBV4-3 to TRBJ2-3; 7 positions match TRBD2. The CDR3 is 20 amino acids. The V segment lost 0 bases and the J segment 0 bases; nucleotides outside the gene matches: 15. Germline V gene sequence: CDR1 LGHNA, CDR2 YSLEER. CDR3 in amino acids: CASSQESGKLFFPSTDTQYF. The CDR3 DNA reads TGCGCCAGCAGCCAAGAGAGCGGGAAGCTTTTTTTTCCTAGCACAGATACGCAGTATTTT.

The chain links TRBV12-3 or TRBV12-4 to TRBJ1-1; weak D call: TRBD1 (6 bases). V lost 3 bases and J 4 bases, leaving 12 bases between the germline ends. This CDR3 region has 14 residues. The CDR3 region has the DNA TGTGCCAGCAGTTTTCCGGGGGGCGGCACTGAAGCTTTCTTT. This encodes CASSFPGGGTEAFF.

V usage is TRBV12-3 or TRBV12-4 and J usage is TRBJ2-2; TRBD1 aligns across 8 bases. Trimming took 6 bases from V and 0 from J; bases not matched to a gene: 3. The CDR3 runs 15 residues. CDR3 nucleotide sequence: TGTGCCAGCAGCCCGGGACAGGCGAACACCGGGGAGCTGTTTTTT. Protein: CASSPGQANTGELFF.

This sequence joins TRBV12-3 or TRBV12-4 and TRBJ1-1; D gene uncertain. Trimming cost V 5 bases and J 11 bases, with 15 bases left between them. The CDR3 consists of 12 residues. CDR3 coding DNA: TGTGCCAGCAGTCCAAGGGCGGGGAAGGCTTTCTTT. This sequence encodes CASSPRAGKAFF.

The chain links TRBV25-1 to TRBJ2-3; 7 bases agree with TRBD2. This CDR3 contains 15 residues. CDR1 MGHDK and CDR2 SYGVNS come from the germline V gene. V shed 1 base, J shed 6 bases, and the junction held 7 bases outside the gene matches. CDR3 amino acids: CASSELGGSGDTQYF. The CDR3 nucleotides read TGTGCCAGCAGTGAATTAGGCGGGAGCGGGGATACGCAGTATTTT.

This clonotype was picked up a small number of times. V usage is TRBV6-2 or TRBV6-3 and J usage is TRBJ2-1; 10 bases are shared with TRBD2. The CDR3 covers 19 residues. The V segment lost 6 bases and the J segment 2 bases; nucleotides outside the gene matches: 16. From germline, CDR1 is MNHEY and CDR2 SVGEGT. The CDR3 sequence: CASRPRLAGLVGPYNEQFF. DNA of the CDR3: TGTGCCAGCAGGCCTAGACTAGCGGGCCTCGTCGGTCCCTACAATGAGCAGTTCTTC.

V is TRBV12-3 or TRBV12-4 and J is TRBJ2-1; the D gene is possibly TRBD1 (6 bases). The CDR3 runs to 14 residues. The V gene lost 6 bases and the J gene lost 5 bases, with 14 bases spanning the gap. CDR3 amino acids: CASRTGTRNNEQFF. In DNA, the CDR3 is TGTGCCAGCAGAACCGGGACAAGGAACAATGAGCAGTTCTTC.

The V and J genes are TRBV9 and TRBJ2-5; a possible D gene is TRBD2 (5 bases). The V end was cut by 0 bases, the J end by 0 bases, with 6 bases between. The CDR3 has 14 amino acids. CDR1 is SGDLS and CDR2 is YYNGEE in the germline V gene. The CDR3 DNA follows: TGTGCCAGCAGCGTAGGAGGGTACCAAGAGACCCAGTACTTC. Translating it yields CASSVGGYQETQYF.

The chain uses TRBV10-3 and TRBJ2-3; D may be TRBD1 (5 bases). This CDR3 has 14 amino acids. Per germline, CDR1 ENHRY and CDR2 SYGVKD. With 10 bases removed from V and 1 base from J, the gap between germline ends came to 15 bases. The CDR3 region is CATNKQDGTDTQYF. The CDR3, as DNA: TGTGCCACCAACAAACAGGATGGCACAGATACGCAGTATTTT.

V is TRBV5-1 and J is TRBJ2-1, with a tentative D call TRBD1 (5 bases). Trimming stripped 2 bases from V and 4 bases from J, with 10 bases between. The CDR3 has 14 residues. Germline CDR1 and CDR2: SGHRS and YFSETQ. The CDR3 DNA sequence: TGCGCCAGCAGCTTAGGCCGACAGTACAATGAGCAGTTCTTC. This codes for CASSLGRQYNEQFF.

J is TRBJ2-7 and V is TRBV28; D gene ambiguous. The CDR3 sequence is 15 residues long. Deletions cut 3 bases from V and 4 bases from J, with 16 bases between. Germline V gene sequence: CDR1 MDHEN, CDR2 SYDVKM. Here the CDR3 reads CASSFRGGLAYEQYF. The CDR3 DNA sequence: TGTGCCAGCAGTTTCCGTGGCGGTTTGGCTTACGAGCAGTACTTC.